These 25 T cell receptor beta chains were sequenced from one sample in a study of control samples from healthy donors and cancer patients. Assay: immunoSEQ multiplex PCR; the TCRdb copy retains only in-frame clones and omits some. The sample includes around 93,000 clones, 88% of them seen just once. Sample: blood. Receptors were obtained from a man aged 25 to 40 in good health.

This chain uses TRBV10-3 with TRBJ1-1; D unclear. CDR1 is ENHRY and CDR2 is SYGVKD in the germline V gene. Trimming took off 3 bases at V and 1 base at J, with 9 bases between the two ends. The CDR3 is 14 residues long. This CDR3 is CAISDAEGNTEAFF. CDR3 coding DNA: TGTGCCATCAGTGACGCGGAGGGGAACACTGAAGCTTTCTTT.

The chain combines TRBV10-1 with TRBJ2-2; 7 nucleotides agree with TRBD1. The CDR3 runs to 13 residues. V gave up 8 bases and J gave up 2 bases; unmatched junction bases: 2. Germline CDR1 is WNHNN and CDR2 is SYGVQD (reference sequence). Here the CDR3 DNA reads TGCGCCAGCGGGACAGCCAACACCGGGGAGCTGTTTTTT. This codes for CASGTANTGELFF.

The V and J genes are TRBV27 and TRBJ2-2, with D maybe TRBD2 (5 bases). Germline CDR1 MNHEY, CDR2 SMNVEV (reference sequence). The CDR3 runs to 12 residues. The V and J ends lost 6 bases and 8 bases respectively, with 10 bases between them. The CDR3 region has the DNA TGTGCCAGCAGCATAACGGGAGGGGAGCTGTTTTTT. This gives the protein CASSITGGELFF.

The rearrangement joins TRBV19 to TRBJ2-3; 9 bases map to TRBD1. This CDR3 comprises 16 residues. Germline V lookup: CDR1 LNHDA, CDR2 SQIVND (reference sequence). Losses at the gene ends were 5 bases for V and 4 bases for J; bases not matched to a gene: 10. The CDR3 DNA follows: TGTGCCAGTAGTCCGGGACAGGGAACGAGGGCAGATACGCAGTATTTT. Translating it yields CASSPGQGTRADTQYF.

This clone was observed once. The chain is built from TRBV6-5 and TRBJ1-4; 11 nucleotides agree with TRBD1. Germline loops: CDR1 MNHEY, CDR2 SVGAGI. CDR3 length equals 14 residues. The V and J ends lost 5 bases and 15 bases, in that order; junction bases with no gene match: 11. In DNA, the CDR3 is TGTGCCAGCAGTCATCAAGGCCGGGGACAGGGGGTGTTTTTT. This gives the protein CASSHQGRGQGVFF.

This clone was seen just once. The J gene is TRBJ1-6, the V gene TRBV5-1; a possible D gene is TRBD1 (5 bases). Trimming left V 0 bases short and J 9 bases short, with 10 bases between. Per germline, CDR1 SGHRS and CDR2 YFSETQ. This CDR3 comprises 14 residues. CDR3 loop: CASSLAGSASPLHF. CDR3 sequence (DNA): TGCGCCAGCAGCTTGGCAGGGAGCGCTTCACCCCTCCACTTT.

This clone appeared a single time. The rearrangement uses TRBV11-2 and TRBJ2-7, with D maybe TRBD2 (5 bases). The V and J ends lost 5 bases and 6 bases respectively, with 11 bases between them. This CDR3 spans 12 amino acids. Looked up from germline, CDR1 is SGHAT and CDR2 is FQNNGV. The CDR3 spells CASSRGSLEQYF. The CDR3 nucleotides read TGTGCCAGCAGCCGGGGTTCTCTCGAGCAGTACTTC. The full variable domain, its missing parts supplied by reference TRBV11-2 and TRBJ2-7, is EAGVAQSPRYKIIEKRQSVAFWCNPISGHATLYWYQQILGQGPKLLIQFQNNGVVDDSQLPKDRFSAERLKGVDSTLKIQPAKLEDSAVYLCASSRGSLEQYFGPGTRLTVT.

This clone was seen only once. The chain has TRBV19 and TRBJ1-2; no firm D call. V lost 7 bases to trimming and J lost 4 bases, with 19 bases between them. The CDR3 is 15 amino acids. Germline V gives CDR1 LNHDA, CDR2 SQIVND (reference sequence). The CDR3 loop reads CASTDQAMLSYGYTF. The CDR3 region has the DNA TGTGCCAGTACCGACCAGGCTATGCTTAGCTATGGCTACACCTTC.

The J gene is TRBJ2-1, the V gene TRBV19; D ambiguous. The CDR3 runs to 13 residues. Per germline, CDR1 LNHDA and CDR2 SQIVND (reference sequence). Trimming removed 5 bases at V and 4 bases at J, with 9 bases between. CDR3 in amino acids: CASSLSPYNEQFF. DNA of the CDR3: TGTGCCAGTAGTCTTTCCCCGTACAATGAGCAGTTCTTC.

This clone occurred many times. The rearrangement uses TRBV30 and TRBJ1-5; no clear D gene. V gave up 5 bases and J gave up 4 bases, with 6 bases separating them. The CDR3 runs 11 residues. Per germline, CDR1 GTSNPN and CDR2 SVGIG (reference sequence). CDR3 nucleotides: TGTGCCTGGGGCAGAAATCAGCCCCAGCATTTT. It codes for CAWGRNQPQHF.

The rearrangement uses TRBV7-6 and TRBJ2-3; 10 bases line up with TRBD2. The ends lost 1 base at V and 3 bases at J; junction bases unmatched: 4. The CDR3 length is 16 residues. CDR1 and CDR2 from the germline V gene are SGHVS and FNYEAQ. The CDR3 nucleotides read TGTGCCAGCAGCTTAGGGGCTAGCGGGAGAACAGATACGCAGTATTTT. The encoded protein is CASSLGASGRTDTQYF.

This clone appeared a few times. The CDR3 loop reads CASSKRRQGGPLSGNTIYF. The CDR3, as DNA: TGTGCCAGCAGTAAGAGACGACAGGGGGGACCACTCTCTGGAAACACCATATATTTT. The V gene is TRBV13, the J gene TRBJ1-3; 9 nucleotides agree with TRBD1. The CDR3 has 19 amino acids. V dropped 6 bases and J dropped 0; count of bases not matched to a gene: 15. Per the germline V gene, CDR1 is PRHDT and CDR2 is FYEKMQ (reference sequence). The variable domain in full, with the rest retrieved from reference TRBV13 and TRBJ1-3, is AAGVIQSPRHLIKEKRETATLKCYPIPRHDTVYWYQQGPGQDPQFLISFYEKMQSDKGSIPDRFSAQQFSDYHSELNMSSLELGDSALYFCASSKRRQGGPLSGNTIYFGEGSWLTVV.

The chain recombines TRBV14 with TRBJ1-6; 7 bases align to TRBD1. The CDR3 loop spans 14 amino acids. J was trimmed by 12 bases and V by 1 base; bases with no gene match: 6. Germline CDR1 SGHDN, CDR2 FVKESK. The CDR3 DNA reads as TGTGCCAGCAGCCAAGTTGGGGACAGAAGACCCCTCCACTTT. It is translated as CASSQVGDRRPLHF.

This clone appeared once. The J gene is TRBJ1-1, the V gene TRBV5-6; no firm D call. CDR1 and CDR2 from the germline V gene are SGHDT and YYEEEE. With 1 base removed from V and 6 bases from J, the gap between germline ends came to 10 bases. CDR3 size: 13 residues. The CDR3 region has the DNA TGTGCCAGCAGCTTGCGTGGCTCAGCTGAAGCTTTCTTT. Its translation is CASSLRGSAEAFF.

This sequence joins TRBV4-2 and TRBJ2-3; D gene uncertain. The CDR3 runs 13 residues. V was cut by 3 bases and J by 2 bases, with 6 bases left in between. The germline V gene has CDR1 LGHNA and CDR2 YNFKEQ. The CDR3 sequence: CASSQDDTDTQYF. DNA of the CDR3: TGTGCCAGCAGCCAGGATGACACAGATACGCAGTATTTT.

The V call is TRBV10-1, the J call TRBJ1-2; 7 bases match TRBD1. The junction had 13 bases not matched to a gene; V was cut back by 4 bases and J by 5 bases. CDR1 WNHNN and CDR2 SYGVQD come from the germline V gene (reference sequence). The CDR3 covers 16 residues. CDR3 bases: TGCGCCAGCAGTGTTCGAAACTCGGGACAGATTTATGGCTACACCTTC. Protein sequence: CASSVRNSGQIYGYTF.

CDR3 in DNA: TGCGCCAGCAGCCAAGTCAAGACTAGCGGGTCCCCCTCCTACGAGCAGTACTTC. Its protein is CASSQVKTSGSPSYEQYF. The chain has TRBV4-3 and TRBJ2-7, with 10 bases fitting TRBD2. This CDR3 comprises 18 residues. Germline CDR1 reads LGHNA; CDR2 reads YSLEER. V shed 1 base, J shed 0 bases, and the junction held 9 bases outside the gene matches.

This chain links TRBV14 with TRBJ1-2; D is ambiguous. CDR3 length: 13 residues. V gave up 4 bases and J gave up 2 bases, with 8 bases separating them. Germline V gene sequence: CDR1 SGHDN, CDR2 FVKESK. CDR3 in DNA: TGTGCCAGCAGCCTTACCGACAACTATGGCTACACCTTC. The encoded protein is CASSLTDNYGYTF.

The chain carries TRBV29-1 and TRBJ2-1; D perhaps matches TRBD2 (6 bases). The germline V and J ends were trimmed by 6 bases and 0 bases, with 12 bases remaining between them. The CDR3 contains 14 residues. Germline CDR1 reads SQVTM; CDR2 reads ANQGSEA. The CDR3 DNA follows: TGCAGCGTGCGGGACGTAAGCTCCTACAATGAGCAGTTCTTC. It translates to CSVRDVSSYNEQFF.

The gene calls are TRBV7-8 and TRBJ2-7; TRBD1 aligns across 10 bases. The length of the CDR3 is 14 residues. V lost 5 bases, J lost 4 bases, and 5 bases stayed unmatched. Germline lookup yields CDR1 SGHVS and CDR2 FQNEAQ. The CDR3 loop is CASSAGQGEYEQYF. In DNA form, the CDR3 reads TGTGCCAGCAGCGCTGGACAGGGGGAGTACGAGCAGTACTTC.

The CDR3, as DNA: TGCGCCAGCAGGGCCGGGACAGGGATGACCGGGGAGCTGTTTTTT. This gives the protein CASRAGTGMTGELFF. The genes are TRBV5-1 and TRBJ2-2, with 9 bases fitting TRBD1. CDR1 is SGHRS and CDR2 is YFSETQ in the germline V gene. This CDR3 region has 15 residues. V was clipped by 5 bases and J by 5 bases; unmatched bases: 7.

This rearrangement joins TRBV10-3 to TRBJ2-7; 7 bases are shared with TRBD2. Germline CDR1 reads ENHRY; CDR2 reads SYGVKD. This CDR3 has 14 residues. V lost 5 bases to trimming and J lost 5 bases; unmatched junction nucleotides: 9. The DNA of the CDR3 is TGTGCCATCAGTCGAGCGGGACCCGCCAACGAGCAGTACTTC. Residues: CAISRAGPANEQYF.

The CDR3 sequence is CATSDPAGAGETQYF. The CDR3 DNA sequence: TGTGCCACCAGTGATCCCGCGGGAGCTGGGGAGACCCAGTACTTC. The chain is built from TRBV24-1 and TRBJ2-5, with 7 nucleotides matching TRBD2. This CDR3 comprises 15 residues. CDR1 is KGHDR, CDR2 SFDVKD, per germline. V was clipped by 3 bases and J by 5 bases; unmatched bases: 8.

CDR3 sequence reads: CAWRHRGREQYF. The CDR3 nucleotides are TGTGCCTGGCGACACAGGGGGCGGGAGCAGTACTTC. V gene TRBV30 combines with J gene TRBJ2-7, with 9 bases that match TRBD1. The CDR3 has 12 residues. From germline, CDR1 is GTSNPN and CDR2 SVGIG (reference sequence). With V trimmed by 5 bases and J by 7 bases, 6 bases remained unmatched.

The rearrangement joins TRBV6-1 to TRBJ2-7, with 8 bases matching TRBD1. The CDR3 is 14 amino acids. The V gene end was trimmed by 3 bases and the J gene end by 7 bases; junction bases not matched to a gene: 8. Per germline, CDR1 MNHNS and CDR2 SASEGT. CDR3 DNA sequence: TGTGCCAGCAGTGATGGACAGGGAAAAGGAGAGCAGTACTTC. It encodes CASSDGQGKGEQYF.